One sample yielded the 27 T cell receptor beta chains listed below, sequenced in a study of cytomegalovirus exposure and HLA in healthy donors. The primer mix had 60 Vbeta and 13 Jbeta primers. The method was immunoSEQ multiplex PCR; TCRdb's version includes in-frame clones alone and lacks a portion of them. Here the sample spans under 110,000 clones, 71% being singletons. Input material: PBMCs. These receptors all stem from a female donor in good health and CMV-seronegative.

V is TRBV7-3 and J is TRBJ2-5, with D perhaps TRBD2 (6 bases). V shed 5 bases and J shed 5 bases, with 12 bases lying between them. The CDR3 sequence is 13 residues long. Germline V gene data show CDR1 as SGHTA and CDR2 as FQGTGA. This CDR3 reads CASSRTREETQYF. In DNA, the CDR3 is TGTGCCAGCAGCCGGACCCGGGAGGAGACCCAGTACTTC.

V is TRBV12-2 and J is TRBJ2-3; TRBD1, the table's D call, was not compared with the DNA. TRBV12-2 is a documented pseudogene. This CDR3 is 15 amino acids long. The CDR3 bases are TGTGCAAGTCGCTTATGGGGCAGGGAAAGAGATACGCAGTATTTT. Amino acids: CASRLWGRERDTQYF.

CDR3 nucleotide sequence: TGTGCCAGCAGCTCAGGGGGCGTTGGGGCCAACGTCCTGACTTTC. Translated, it gives CASSSGGVGANVLTF. The genes are TRBV13 and TRBJ2-6, with 8 positions matching TRBD1. V lost 4 bases to trimming and J lost 3 bases; unmatched junction nucleotides: 2. The CDR3 spans 15 residues. Germline V gives CDR1 PRHDT, CDR2 FYEKMQ (reference sequence).

The chain uses TRBV5-1 and TRBJ2-7, with D perhaps matching TRBD1 (7 bases). Deletions cut 4 bases from V and 12 bases from J, with 17 bases between. Germline V lookup: CDR1 SGHRS, CDR2 YFSETQ. This CDR3 region has 12 residues. CDR3 nucleotide sequence: TGCGCCAGCAGCCAACAGGGGACTTTAATGTACTTC. Translating gives CASSQQGTLMYF.

J is TRBJ2-6 and V is TRBV29-1; D is unclear. This CDR3 contains 13 residues. Trimming took off 4 bases at V and 1 base at J, with 5 bases between the two ends. Germline V lookup: CDR1 SQVTM, CDR2 ANQGSEA. The CDR3 sequence is CSVVQSGANVLTF. For the CDR3, the DNA is TGCAGCGTTGTTCAGTCTGGGGCCAACGTCCTGACTTTC.

This clone was counted once. In nucleotides, the CDR3 is TGCGCCAGCAGCCCGGACAGGGTGGAGACCCAGTACTTC. It codes for CASSPDRVETQYF. V is TRBV5-1 and J is TRBJ2-5, with 8 bases fitting TRBD1. The V and J ends lost 4 bases and 5 bases, in that order; junction bases with no gene match: 4. The CDR3 spans 13 residues. Germline CDR1 and CDR2: SGHRS and YFSETQ.

The chain links TRBV28 to TRBJ1-1, with TRBD1 as a possible D gene (5 bases). The CDR3 has 16 amino acids. The V end was cut by 2 bases, the J end by 2 bases, with 15 bases between. In germline, CDR1 is MDHEN, CDR2 SYDVKM. This CDR3 is CASSLQGGRGNTEAFF. The CDR3 bases are TGTGCCAGCAGTTTACAGGGAGGGAGGGGCAACACTGAAGCTTTCTTT.

The J gene is TRBJ2-5, the V gene TRBV19; weak D call: TRBD1 (6 bases). V dropped 6 bases and J dropped 5 bases, with 16 bases sitting between them. Germline CDR1 and CDR2: LNHDA and SQIVND (reference sequence). CDR3 size: 14 residues. The CDR3: CASSNSQGRETQYF. The CDR3 nucleotides read TGTGCCAGTAGCAATAGCCAGGGGCGCGAGACCCAGTACTTC.

The chain links TRBV7-9 to TRBJ1-1; D not resolved. The V end lost 0 bases, the J end lost 11 bases, and 10 bases lay between the germline ends. Germline V gives CDR1 SEHNR, CDR2 FQNEAQ (reference sequence). The CDR3 covers 12 residues. CDR3 nucleotide sequence: TGTGCCAGCAGCTTAGCGTCACTAGGGGCTTTCTTT. Protein product: CASSLASLGAFF.

The CDR3 sequence: CASRGQGVHSYEQYF. The CDR3 DNA is TGTGCCAGCAGGGGACAGGGGGTTCACTCCTACGAGCAGTACTTC. V and J are TRBV11-3 and TRBJ2-7; 11 bases match TRBD1. J was trimmed by 0 bases and V by 6 bases; bases with no gene match: 4. The germline V gene encodes CDR1 SGHNT and CDR2 YENEEA. The CDR3 is made up of 15 amino acids.

The chain uses TRBV12-5 and TRBJ1-2; 7 nucleotides match TRBD1. After removal of 1 base from V and 4 bases from J, the junction contained 6 bases not matched to a gene. This CDR3 is built from 15 residues. Germline V gives CDR1 LGHNT, CDR2 FRNRAP. The CDR3 protein is CASGLEGGQFYGYTF. The CDR3 DNA reads TGTGCTAGTGGTTTGGAGGGGGGACAGTTCTATGGCTACACCTTC.

Turning to this clone: One end of the junction is discordant with germline, which a read error may explain. This sample includes further DNA sequences coding for the same CDR3. The CDR3: CASSPRPGFTNTEAFF. As DNA, the CDR3 is TGTGCCAGCAGCCCCCGTCCAGGGTTTACGAACACCGAAGCTTTCTTT. The chain joins TRBV4-2 to TRBJ1-1, with D possibly TRBD1 on 5 matching bases. The V gene's germline CDR1 is LGHNA and CDR2 YNFKEQ. This CDR3 has 16 residues.

The V call is TRBV5-1, the J call TRBJ1-1; TRBD1 matches at 11 bases. Germline trimming cut 3 bases from V and 4 bases from J; bases unmatched to any gene: 5. The CDR3 spans 15 residues. Germline assignment: CDR1 SGHRS and CDR2 YFSETQ. The CDR3 sequence is CASSWRDRGVTEAFF. For the CDR3, the DNA is TGCGCCAGCAGCTGGAGGGACAGGGGGGTCACTGAAGCTTTCTTT. Combining the CDR3 with reference TRBV5-1 and TRBJ1-1 gives the whole variable domain KAGVTQTPRYLIKTRGQQVTLSCSPISGHRSVSWYQQTPGQGLQFLFEYFSETQRNKGNFPGRFSGRQFSNSRSEMNVSTLELGDSALYLCASSWRDRGVTEAFFGQGTRLTVV.

V gene TRBV19 combines with J gene TRBJ1-5; 8 positions agree with TRBD1. J gave up 9 bases and V 4 bases, and 8 bases lay outside the gene matches. The CDR3 has 14 amino acids. Germline V lookup: CDR1 LNHDA, CDR2 SQIVND (reference sequence). The DNA for the CDR3 is TGTGCCAGTAGTACCCGACAGGGGCCGGGGCCCCAGCATTTT. Translated, it gives CASSTRQGPGPQHF.

This chain links TRBV2 with TRBJ2-2; 7 bases are shared with TRBD2. The CDR3 runs to 16 residues. Unmatched junction bases numbered 4, after V lost 1 base and J lost 2 bases. Germline CDR1 SNHLY, CDR2 FYNNEI. Here the CDR3 reads CASSEDSGQNTGELFF. The CDR3 nucleotides read TGTGCCAGCAGTGAAGATAGCGGGCAAAACACCGGGGAGCTGTTTTTT. Full variable domain (remainder filled in from reference TRBV2 and TRBJ2-2): EPEVTQTPSHQVTQMGQEVILRCVPISNHLYFYWYRQILGQKVEFLVSFYNNEISEKSEIFDDQFSVERPDGSNFTLKIRSTKLEDSAMYFCASSEDSGQNTGELFFGEGSRLTVL.

V usage is TRBV29-1 and J usage is TRBJ2-5, with D possibly being TRBD2 (6 bases). Germline V gene sequence: CDR1 SQVTM, CDR2 ANQGSEA. Trimming took off 5 bases at V and 3 bases at J, with 10 bases between the two ends. This CDR3 spans 12 amino acids. The CDR3 loop reads CSVTSGEETQYF. CDR3 bases: TGCAGCGTTACATCGGGGGAAGAGACCCAGTACTTC.

The chain combines TRBV7-9 with TRBJ2-1, with TRBD1 matching 8 bases. Per the germline V gene, CDR1 is SEHNR and CDR2 is FQNEAQ (reference sequence). This CDR3 has 14 amino acids. The V gene end was trimmed by 5 bases and the J gene end by 4 bases; junction bases not matched to a gene: 4. CDR3 sequence: CASSPGQDYNEQFF. The CDR3 DNA is TGTGCCAGCAGCCCGGGACAGGATTACAATGAGCAGTTCTTC.

In this sample, this clone turned up many times. The J gene is TRBJ1-1, the V gene TRBV4-3; D is possibly TRBD1 (6 bases). Trimming shortened V by 0 bases and J by 5 bases, and 13 bases separated the two germline ends. Per germline, CDR1 LGHNA and CDR2 YSLEER. There are 15 residues in the CDR3. The CDR3 DNA reads TGCGCCAGCAGCCAAGAATGGACAGTTTCAACTGAAGCTTTCTTT. It codes for CASSQEWTVSTEAFF.

V is TRBV19 and J is TRBJ2-1; maybe TRBD1 (5 bases). Germline CDR1 and CDR2: LNHDA and SQIVND (reference sequence). This CDR3 has 13 amino acids. With 3 bases removed from V and 5 bases from J, the gap between germline ends came to 8 bases. The DNA for the CDR3 is TGTGCCAGTAGTATGCGCAGGGACAATGAGCAGTTCTTC. Translation: CASSMRRDNEQFF.

J is TRBJ2-5 and V is TRBV30, with D perhaps matching TRBD2 (5 bases). The germline gives CDR1 GTSNPN, CDR2 SVGIG (reference sequence). Trimming removed 0 bases from V and 2 bases from J, with 7 bases in between. The CDR3 spans 13 residues. The CDR3 nucleotides are TGTGCCTGGAGTGTCAGGAGGCAAGAGACCCAGTACTTC. It yields the protein CAWSVRRQETQYF.

J is TRBJ2-7 and V is TRBV11-2; 10 bases fit TRBD1. Per germline, CDR1 SGHAT and CDR2 FQNNGV. The V gene end was trimmed by 1 base and the J gene end by 5 bases; junction bases not matched to a gene: 11. The CDR3 has 17 residues. The CDR3 DNA is TGTGCCAGCAGCTTAGGCTCGAGGGGGACAGGGGTACACGAGCAGTACTTC. Amino acid sequence: CASSLGSRGTGVHEQYF.

This clone was detected only a few times. The CDR3 region is CASTPAGGPGNEQFF. Written as DNA, the CDR3 is TGTGCCAGCACCCCAGCGGGAGGCCCTGGGAATGAGCAGTTCTTC. The J gene is TRBJ2-1, the V gene TRBV27; 9 positions match TRBD2. J was trimmed by 7 bases and V by 7 bases; bases with no gene match: 11. CDR1 is MNHEY, CDR2 SMNVEV, per germline (reference sequence). This CDR3 region has 15 residues.

The rearrangement joins TRBV10-3 to TRBJ2-2; D might be TRBD2 (5 bases). Deletions cut 0 bases from V and 7 bases from J, with 6 bases between. CDR1 and CDR2 from the germline V gene are ENHRY and SYGVKD. The CDR3 contains 13 residues. The CDR3 sequence: CAISESEDGELFF. In DNA, the CDR3 is TGTGCCATCAGTGAGTCGGAGGACGGGGAGCTGTTTTTT.

This clone was found a few times. The V gene is TRBV28, the J gene TRBJ2-1; D unclear. Germline loops: CDR1 MDHEN, CDR2 SYDVKM. The CDR3 totals 12 residues. Between the trimmed V and J ends, which lost 5 bases and 2 bases, there was a span of 4 bases. The CDR3 DNA follows: TGTGCCAGCAGTGCTACCTACAATGAGCAGTTCTTC. Its protein product is CASSATYNEQFF.

The gene calls are TRBV27 and TRBJ2-7, with TRBD1 as a possible D gene (5 bases). The germline V and J ends were trimmed by 5 bases and 1 base, with 9 bases remaining between them. CDR1 is MNHEY and CDR2 is SMNVEV in the germline V gene (reference sequence). The CDR3 contains 13 residues. Here the CDR3 reads CASSGTGSYEQYF. CDR3 sequence (DNA): TGTGCCAGCAGTGGAACAGGATCCTACGAGCAGTACTTC.

This chain links TRBV4-3 with TRBJ2-7; 8 bases are a match to TRBD2. In germline, CDR1 is LGHNA, CDR2 YSLEER. The CDR3 covers 21 residues. The junction had 26 bases not matched to a gene; V was cut back by 3 bases and J by 4 bases. The DNA for the CDR3 is TGCGCCAGCAGCCAGACGGGGGCGACTAGCGACTGGAGGATGAGTCAGTACGAGCAGTACTTC. The encoded protein is CASSQTGATSDWRMSQYEQYF.

This clone was seen a few times. This chain connects TRBV30 to TRBJ2-7; D might be TRBD2 (7 bases). The CDR3 runs to 11 residues. The germline gives CDR1 GTSNPN, CDR2 SVGIG (reference sequence). Trimming pared 5 bases from V and 4 bases from J, leaving 9 bases between. The CDR3 sequence is CAWGGAYEQYF. CDR3 coding DNA: TGTGCCTGGGGGGGGGCGTACGAGCAGTACTTC. Based on the CDR3 plus reference TRBV30 and TRBJ2-7, the full variable domain is SQTIHQWPATLVQPVGSPLSLECTVEGTSNPNLYWYRQAAGRGLQLLFYSVGIGQISSEVPQNLSASRPQDRQFILSSKKLLLSDSGFYLCAWGGAYEQYFGPGTRLTVT.